A single TCR beta chain is shown here with its context. The antigen it binds to is not known. Per-base quality was not reported, and no clone a single base away is much larger than it. This specimen belongs to a study of cytomegalovirus exposure and HLA in healthy donors (dated 2017 in TCRdb). Notes on the research overall: In an earlier analysis of 450 to 750 of the donors, about 270 Gb of sequence data and 90 million to 130 million unique TCR beta sequences from 150 million to 200 million T cells were reported. An early release that covered roughly 600 HLA-typed donors contained about 290 gigabases of sequencing data and tens of millions of unique TCR sequences. Of the roughly 390 genotyped donors, 75% to 85% were placed in the genetic ancestry cluster associated with self-reported Caucasian donors. The study was designed to test whether signatures of past pathogen exposure could be identified by cataloging public T cell receptors. Using immunosequencing, the study profiled T cell repertoires from fewer than 850 subjects and related those repertoires to cytomegalovirus serostatus. Besides the first cohort of hundreds of subjects, a separate validation cohort made up of 95 to 150 different subjects was used. High-throughput TCR immunosequencing, statistical association of individual TCRs with disease status, and machine learning were combined to predict cytomegalovirus infection status. A later analysis re-examined previously published TCR beta repertoires from just over 650 donors and added high-resolution HLA genotyping to investigate patterns of TCR occurrence. Rather than drawing on any new phenotypic data, the later analysis identified candidate immune exposures from TCR beta sequences and the way those sequences occurred across donors. In an earlier analysis of over 550 of the donors, high-throughput TCR beta sequencing was used to judge whether each TCR beta V gene segment behaved as functional or pseudogenic. Alongside the repertoire data, information on donor age, sex, ethnicity and CMV serostatus was compiled. In a later genetic analysis, genome-wide SNP genotypes for about three fifths of the roughly 670 donors were used, and that subset was treated as a discovery cohort. Every repertoire in the discovery cohort had been generated on one and the same sequencing platform. HLA typing covered class I and class II loci at four-digit resolution. Typing coverage varied by locus: roughly 620-640 donors for A, B, C, DRB1 and DQB1; about 520 for DQA1; around 610 for DPA1; 400 to 480 for DPB1. Four or five DR-DQ haplotypes were handled as single units for association and clustering because linkage in the cohort was strong. Among 398 genotyped donors of the cohort, an average of around 240,000 unique TCR beta nucleotide sequences were sequenced per donor, roughly a sixth of them non-productive. Overall study results and their limits: According to a later genetic analysis, donors in an Asian-associated ancestry cluster had fewer N-insertions in productive TCRs than the approximately 650-donor mean. According to a later analysis, parvovirus B19, influenza, CMV and Epstein-Barr virus appeared linked to several top co-occurrence clusters. In a later analysis, most CMV-associated TCR beta chains were found to appear HLA-restricted, with HLA associations seemingly driven largely by CMV exposure. In a later analysis, HLA-associated TCR beta chains showed more clonal expansion and lower generation probabilities than non-associated chains that were equally common. Broadly in line with IMGT annotations, most TCR beta V segments showed up in productive rearrangements about 87% or about 30% of the time in an earlier analysis of several hundred of the donors. A further reported finding was that TCR beta sequences accurately predicted the HLA-A and HLA-B alleles for most subjects in the first cohort. Presence/absence analyses assumed roughly uniform sequencing depth across donors, an assumption that may not hold. Immune exposure information for the cohort was limited to CMV serostatus. The classifier was reported to diagnose cytomegalovirus status with high specificity and sensitivity in both the original and validation cohorts. It was suggested by the authors that the approach could potentially be generalized to other disease states and immunological phenotypes. A total of 164 TCR beta chains were listed by the study as associated with cytomegalovirus. A later genetic analysis associated a missense DCLRE1C variant with V-gene and J-gene trimming of TCR beta chains, and an independent cohort replicated the association. According to a later analysis, TCR association rates differed among HLA loci, with DRB1 alleles showing the most associated TCRs and HLA-C alleles showing the fewest. A cluster of highly shared sequence variants was judged likely to represent a technical artifact of the sequencing pipeline. While some public TCRs were present in many individuals, most TCR sequences turned up only very rarely across donors. Over 15 rarely observed V segments, including chromosome 9 orphons, were excluded from the earlier analysis of about 500 of the donors because counts were too low. This cohort had only TCR beta chains sequenced, and the lack of alpha or paired-chain data limited which features could be detected. Linkage disequilibrium might explain the correlated functional status among segregating V segments, but an unknown experimental factor could not be ruled out. In vitro tests confirmed that three of the cytomegalovirus-associated TCR beta chains recognize cytomegalovirus antigens. A later analysis associated 15,000 or so TCR beta sequences with specific HLA alleles at a false discovery rate of 0.05. When HLA alleles, especially DR and DQ, strongly co-occurred, TCR associations were difficult to assign to individual alleles. Because HLA typing was missing for some donors at each locus, association tests included only the typed subset. Some IMGT-functional V segments, including TRBV6-2 and TRBV6-3, could not be distinguished by the 87-base-pair reads and were therefore excluded.

The cohort was made up of several hundred healthy bone marrow donors. Cohort members were all nominally healthy when sampled, although unrecorded immune exposures were likely present. The donor tested CMV seronegative and was one of the 352 seronegative cohort members. Each donor provided a peripheral blood sample, and peripheral blood mononuclear cells were used for TCR beta sequencing. The Qiagen DNeasy Blood Extraction Kit was used to extract genomic DNA from the blood cell samples. Library prep was done by the immunoSEQ multiplex PCR assay. A mixture of 60 forward primers for TCR Vbeta segments and 13 reverse primers for TCR Jbeta segments was used in the multiplex PCR. The CDR3 region of rearranged TCR beta genes was amplified from genomic DNA by a multiplex PCR assay. The Illumina HiSeq System was used to sequence the amplified TCR beta libraries as 87-base-pair reads. Processing in the source paper ran as follows. In a later analysis, tens of millions of unique TCR beta chains were counted across the 666 repertoires, and approximately 11 million of these chains were shared by at least two donors. A nearest-neighbor algorithm error-corrected the raw reads and collapsed the reads into unique sequences, merging closely related sequences to remove PCR and sequencing errors. V, D and J gene segments were assigned by aligning CDR3 sequences to IMGT reference sequences. For a sequence to be retained, a match of at least six nucleotides was required to both a V gene segment and a J gene segment. A rearrangement was called productive if the CDR3 had no stop codons and remained in frame with V and J, and every other rearrangement was called non-productive. CDR3 was defined according to IMGT convention as the region running from the second conserved V-encoded cysteine to the conserved J-encoded phenylalanine. The earlier analysis of approximately 590 of the donors excluded any sequence lacking an unambiguous match to a single V gene segment. In an earlier analysis of about 590 of the donors, a V segment was called functional when productive rearrangements were above 56.7%, and segregating when the standard deviation between donors exceeded 5%. A statistical classification framework was built to diagnose cytomegalovirus status from the catalog of TCR beta chain sequences. A later analysis assigned V and J genes by comparing TCR nucleotide sequences with IMGT/GENE-DB human TR gene sequences. In a later analysis, CDR3 sequences and most-parsimonious VDJ recombination scenarios were assigned using the TCRdist pipeline. A later analysis defined each TCR beta chain by its CDR3 amino acid sequence plus V-gene family, and excluded reads lacking a unique V-gene family. To address suspected cross-contamination and a sequencing artifact, a later analysis removed roughly 580 highly shared, low-generation-probability nucleotide sequences. For each public chain, a later analysis derived a clonal expansion index from normalized ranks of inferred template counts within each repertoire. A later analysis computed generation probabilities with a VDJ recombination model fitted to out-of-frame rearrangements, and checked the results against IGoR. Hypergeometric tests were used in a later analysis to score TCR-TCR, TCR-HLA and TCR-CMV co-occurrence, with a repertoire-size bias correction applied to the TCR pairs. To estimate false discovery rates, a later analysis permuted the HLA or CMV assignments 20 times. A later analysis grouped co-occurring TCRs with DBSCAN, adding TCRdist sequence similarity when clustering within HLA-allele-positive subsets. Co-occurrence clustering excluded repertoires with fewer than 30,000 or more than 120,000 public chains, plus five with anomalous nucleotide sharing. TCRdb took over this immuneACCESS table, retaining in-frame rearrangements with V and J assigned. Such tables are incomplete; in checked studies, under half of the missing clones stem from an unresolved V gene, and the remainder is unexplained. Clone size and V and J calls were adopted from that table, with D and trimming inferred from the DNA. This sample has a few hundred thousand clones in its table, and 70% to 80% of those were observed once. The ten largest clones represent about 0.22% of the sample.

CDR1 and CDR2, per the germline V gene, are SGHRS and YFSETQ. Measured from the cysteine to the phenylalanine, the CDR3 is 15 residues long. Left in the record is the CDR3 DNA by itself, 45 bases read in frame from the first base. Trimming leaves V shorter by 2 bases and J shorter by 2 bases, with the junction holding 1 base beyond the gene matches. Sequenced material: PBMCs. The V and J segments used are TRBV5-1 and TRBJ1-3; 10 bases in between match TRBD1. The sequence derives from a girl aged 2 to 9 in good health and CMV-seronegative. The DNA sequence follows: TGCGCCAGCAGCTTTGACAGGGGGCCTGGAAACACCATATATTTT. This sequence encodes CASSFDRGPGNTIYF.